This entry describes one T cell receptor (beta chain). The antigen this receptor binds is unknown. The sample holds no much larger clone one base away, and base qualities are not on file. From its cysteine to its phenylalanine, the CDR3 spans 14 amino acids. Of all the DNA, just the CDR3 is kept, 42 bases in frame from base 1. The CDR1 and CDR2 encoded by the germline V gene are MGHRA and YSYEKL. V is cut by 1 base and J by 2 bases, and the space between the germline ends is 9 bases. Donors were 40 or so systemically healthy Caucasian individuals from Russia aged 6 to 90 years. Approximately 9.3 milliliters of peripheral blood were collected from each donor into EDTA-treated Vacutainer tubes. Ficoll-Paque density-gradient centrifugation was used to isolate PBMCs, with at least 6.5 million per sample. Total RNA was extracted from PBMCs with Trizol reagent, with at least 6 micrograms obtained per sample. The percentages of naive CD45RAhigh/CD27high T cells were determined by flow cytometry on a PBMC aliquot from every donor.

Libraries were made using 5' RACE. The instrument was an Illumina HiSeq 2500. A second roughly 7 to 11 cycle PCR used a sample-barcoded 5' primer and a J-beta primer mix. Each TCR beta cDNA molecule received a unique molecular identifier from a template-switch 5' adaptor carrying 12 random nucleotides. At least 2.5 million CDR3-containing paired-end reads were obtained from each sample. First-strand cDNA synthesis was performed from all RNA using the Mint cDNA synthesis kit, with priming by a TRBC-specific oligonucleotide. Following uracil-DNA glycosylase treatment, all cDNA underwent a first 18-cycle PCR with the universal primers M1SS and BC2_uni_R. In the authors' own workflow: For normalization, 1 million high-quality reads, each with a distinct molecular identifier, were randomly selected from each sample. Reads sharing molecular identifiers were discarded rather than binned into consensus sequences. MiTCR, set to a Q25 quality threshold and the strictest error-elimination algorithm, was used for CDR3 identification, clonotype clustering and error correction. A nonparametric unseen species model with Euler transformation was used to estimate lower-bound total TCR beta diversity. TCRdb trimmed the raw reads at Q25, called clones with MiXCR and kept productive beta chains. Rows are unified per CDR3 protein, each entry keeping the most common DNA and genes. The V and J calls follow TCRdb's processing rather than the paper's. Here the sample has roughly 1,300,000 distinct CDR3 sequences; around 59% occur a single time. Of the sample, under 8.5% falls within the top ten clones.

The data were taken from a study of blood T cells in healthy people across ages (dated by TCRdb to between 2014 and 2016). For context, the study as a whole: In model experiments, roughly one uniquely barcoded TCR beta cDNA molecule per two T cells was captured by template switching. Using deep sequencing normalized with unique cDNA molecular identifiers, the study measured how TCR beta repertoire diversity changes with age. The donors were split into four age groups: young (average 16 years), middle-aged (about 40), aged (about 56) and long-lived (roughly 80). To avoid experimental bias, donors of different ages were randomly spread across the sequencing lanes. Two additional independent replicas of 1 million unique cDNA reads from the same blood draw were analyzed for two donors (one aged 18 to 29 and one aged 80 or older).

What the study reported, not specific to this receptor: Donor CMV infection status was unknown, potentially confounding age-related changes in expanded clonotypes. Bulk unsorted PBMC profiling prevented conclusive comparison of naive and antigen-experienced compartments. Estimates of total diversity from one million sequenced T cells were regarded as lower bounds and underestimates. Compared with the aged group, the long-lived group had more naive CD4+ T cells, fewer expanded clones and increased TCR diversity, a pattern suggesting age selection. Observed TCR beta diversity per million T cells fell roughly linearly with age, and a significant reduction was already apparent by age around 44. The percentage of naive T cells measured by flow cytometry correlated strongly with observed TCR beta diversity.

The chain uses TRBV4-1 and TRBJ2-7, and the D gene may be TRBD2, 6 bases matching. This TCR was recovered from a man aged 18 to 30 in good health. The sequencing input was blood. The CDR3 sequence is CASSQASGPYEQYF. The DNA sequence is as follows: TGCGCCAGCAGCCAAGCCAGCGGGCCCTACGAGCAGTACTTC.